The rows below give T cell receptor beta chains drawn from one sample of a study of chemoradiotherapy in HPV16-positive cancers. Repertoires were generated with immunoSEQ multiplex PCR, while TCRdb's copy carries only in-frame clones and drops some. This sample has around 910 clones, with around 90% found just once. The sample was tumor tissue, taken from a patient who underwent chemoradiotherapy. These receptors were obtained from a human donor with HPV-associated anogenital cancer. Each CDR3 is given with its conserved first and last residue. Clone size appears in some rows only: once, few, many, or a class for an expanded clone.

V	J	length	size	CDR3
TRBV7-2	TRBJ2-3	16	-	CASSLGPTSGGNTQYF
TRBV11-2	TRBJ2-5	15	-	CASSFRTSGQETQYF
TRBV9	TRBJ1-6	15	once	CASSTQVSYNSPLHF
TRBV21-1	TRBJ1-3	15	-	CASRSTAECRNTIYF
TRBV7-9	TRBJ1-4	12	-	CASRPNGEKLFF
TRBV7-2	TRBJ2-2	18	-	CASSQTSRNAPNTGELFF
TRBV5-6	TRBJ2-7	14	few	CASSLWGPPYEQYF
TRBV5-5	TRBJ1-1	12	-	CASSLGASEAFF
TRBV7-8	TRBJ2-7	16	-	CASSLFGGSSSYEQYF
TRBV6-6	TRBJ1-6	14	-	CASSLRDSYSPLHF
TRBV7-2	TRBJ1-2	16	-	CASSLERTGYPYGYTF
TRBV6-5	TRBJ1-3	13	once	CASTHSGGNTIYF
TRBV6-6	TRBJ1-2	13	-	CASLEGSNYGYTF
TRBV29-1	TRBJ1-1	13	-	CSVWTGGAPEAFF
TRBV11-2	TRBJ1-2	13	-	CASSLQFTYGYTF
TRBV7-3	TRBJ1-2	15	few	CASSLTGGPNYGYTF
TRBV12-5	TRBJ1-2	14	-	CASGAGTGYYGYTF
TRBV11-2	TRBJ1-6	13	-	CASSARDRGALHF
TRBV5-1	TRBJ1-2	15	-	CASSLEGVTSYGYTF
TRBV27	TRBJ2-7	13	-	CASRGRDSYEQYF
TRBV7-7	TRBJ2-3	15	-	CASSLAPGDADTQYF
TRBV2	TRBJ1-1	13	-	CASRQELNTEAFF
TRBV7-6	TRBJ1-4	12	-	CASSLEDRRLFF
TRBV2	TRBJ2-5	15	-	CASSVLAGAQETQYF
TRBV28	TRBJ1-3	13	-	CASSYLSGNTIYF
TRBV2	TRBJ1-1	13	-	CASSQGGNTEAFF
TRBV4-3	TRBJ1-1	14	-	CASSQDRLGSEAFF